These T cell receptor beta chains were read from a single sample in a study of control samples from healthy donors and cancer patients. Profiling relied on immunoSEQ multiplex PCR, and the TCRdb table lists in-frame clones only, not all of them. Altogether about 130,000 clones are present, around nine tenths being singletons, with the ten largest covering roughly 3.1%. Material for sequencing was blood. The receptors shown here come from a man aged 50 to 60 in good health. The CDR3 runs from the conserved cysteine through the conserved F or W. The order of the fields is CDR3 DNA, CDR3 protein, V gene, J gene, D gene, clone size. A D gene is named only where the DNA matches it firmly. Rows may omit the clone size; those that give it use once, few, many or a size class.

CDR3nt: TGCGCCAGCAGCCAAGAGTTTTCCGGAGCTAACTATGGCTACACCTTC
CDR3aa: CASSQEFSGANYGYTF
v_gene: TRBV4-1
j_gene: TRBJ1-2
d_gene: -
abundance: -

CDR3nt: TGTGCCAGCAGTTCGGACAGAGTCTCAGAGACCCAGTACTTC
CDR3aa: CASSSDRVSETQYF
v_gene: TRBV6-5
j_gene: TRBJ2-5
d_gene: -
abundance: -

CDR3nt: TGCGCCAGCAGCCCCGAAACCTCCTACGAGCAGTACTTC
CDR3aa: CASSPETSYEQYF
v_gene: TRBV5-1
j_gene: TRBJ2-7
d_gene: -
abundance: -

CDR3nt: TGCAGCGTCAAGGGCGACAGGGGCTACGAGCAGTACTTC
CDR3aa: CSVKGDRGYEQYF
v_gene: TRBV29-1
j_gene: TRBJ2-7
d_gene: TRBD1
abundance: -

CDR3nt: TGTGCCAGCAGCGAGAAGGGGAGAGACACCGGGGAGCTGTTTTTT
CDR3aa: CASSEKGRDTGELFF
v_gene: TRBV4-2
j_gene: TRBJ2-2
d_gene: -
abundance: -

CDR3nt: TGTGCCAGCAGTCGGATTAGACTAGCGGGGGTACAAGAGACCCAGTACTTC
CDR3aa: CASSRIRLAGVQETQYF
v_gene: TRBV3-1/TRBV3-2
j_gene: TRBJ2-5
d_gene: TRBD2
abundance: -

CDR3nt: TGCGCCAGCAGCTTGGGCGGGGCGACCAACCTACGTACAGATACGCAGTATTTT
CDR3aa: CASSLGGATNLRTDTQYF
v_gene: TRBV5-1
j_gene: TRBJ2-3
d_gene: -
abundance: -

CDR3nt: TGCGCCAGCAGCCAGGGGATCAATGAGCAGTTCTTC
CDR3aa: CASSQGINEQFF
v_gene: TRBV4-1
j_gene: TRBJ2-1
d_gene: -
abundance: -

CDR3nt: TGTGCCACCAGTGACCCGAGCATTGAGAACACCGGGGAGCTGTTTTTT
CDR3aa: CATSDPSIENTGELFF
v_gene: TRBV24-1
j_gene: TRBJ2-2
d_gene: -
abundance: -

CDR3nt: TGTGCCAGCAGTTTGGGCGGGGGGGCCTTCTACAATGAGCAGTTCTTC
CDR3aa: CASSLGGGAFYNEQFF
v_gene: TRBV28
j_gene: TRBJ2-1
d_gene: TRBD2
abundance: once

CDR3nt: TGTGCCAGCAGCTCCTCGGTGGGCACCGGGGAGCTGTTTTTT
CDR3aa: CASSSSVGTGELFF
v_gene: TRBV7-7
j_gene: TRBJ2-2
d_gene: -
abundance: -

CDR3nt: TGTGCCAGCAGCCCCCGACAGGTAGATGGCTACACCTTC
CDR3aa: CASSPRQVDGYTF
v_gene: TRBV28
j_gene: TRBJ1-2
d_gene: -
abundance: -

CDR3nt: TGTGCCAGCAGTTACTCCAGGTACAACAATCAGCCCCAGCATTTT
CDR3aa: CASSYSRYNNQPQHF
v_gene: TRBV6-5
j_gene: TRBJ1-5
d_gene: -
abundance: -

CDR3nt: TGTGCCAGCAGTTTATCTTGGATTAGGCCGGATACGCAGTATTTT
CDR3aa: CASSLSWIRPDTQYF
v_gene: TRBV27
j_gene: TRBJ2-3
d_gene: -
abundance: -

CDR3nt: TGTGCCAGCACCAGGACAGAGAATGAAAAACTGTTTTTT
CDR3aa: CASTRTENEKLFF
v_gene: TRBV2
j_gene: TRBJ1-4
d_gene: -
abundance: -

CDR3nt: TGCGCCAGCAGCTTGGCCCCCCAAGGTACCGGGGAGCTGTTTTTT
CDR3aa: CASSLAPQGTGELFF
v_gene: TRBV5-1
j_gene: TRBJ2-2
d_gene: -
abundance: -